This T cell receptor (beta chain) was profiled in a study of shared clonotypes between healthy human individuals. About the research overall: CD8 memory received one plate per donor, CD8 naive two, CD4 memory three and CD4 naive three.

The CDR3 is 15 amino acids. Between the trimmed V and J ends, which lost 5 bases and 2 bases, there was a span of 16 bases. The V gene's germline CDR1 is PRHDT and CDR2 FYEKMQ (reference sequence). Of note for this clone: Its target is not known.

Terminally differentiated effector memory CD45RA+ cells were excluded from the naive CD8 cells, which were CD45RO-negative and positively selected for CCR7. In the sorted-subset replicate PCRs, approximately 200 ng DNA, 29,000 or so T cell genomes, was used. Generated by immunoSEQ multiplex PCR, the TCRdb table keeps only in-frame clones and is missing some. The sample has some 600,000 clones; roughly 96% are singletons. Overall study findings and caveats: About 5% was the fraction of naive CD4 clonotypes found shared across a few donors. Larger estimated richness was generally seen in naive subsets than in memory subsets.

The sequenced sample consisted of naive CD8+ T cells sorted from blood. This sequence was found in a woman in her 30s in good health. The chain carries TRBV13 and TRBJ2-7, with D perhaps matching TRBD1 (5 bases). In DNA, the CDR3 is TGTGCCAGCAGCCCCCGCAGGGATTTGACCTACGAGCAGTACTTC. Translated, it gives CASSPRRDLTYEQYF.